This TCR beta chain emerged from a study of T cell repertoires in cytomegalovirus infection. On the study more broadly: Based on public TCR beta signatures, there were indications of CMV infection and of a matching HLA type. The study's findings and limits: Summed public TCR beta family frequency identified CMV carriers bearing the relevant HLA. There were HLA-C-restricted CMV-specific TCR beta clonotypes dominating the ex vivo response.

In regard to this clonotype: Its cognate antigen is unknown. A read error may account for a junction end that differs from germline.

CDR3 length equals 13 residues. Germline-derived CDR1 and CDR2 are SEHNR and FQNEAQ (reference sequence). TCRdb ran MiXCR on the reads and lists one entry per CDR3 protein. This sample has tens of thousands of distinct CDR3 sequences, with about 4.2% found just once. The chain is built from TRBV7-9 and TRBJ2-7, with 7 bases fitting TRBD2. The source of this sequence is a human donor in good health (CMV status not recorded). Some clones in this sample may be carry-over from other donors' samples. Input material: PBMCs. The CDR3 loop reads CASSPAGDYEHYF. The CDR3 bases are TGTGCCAGCAGCCCGGCCGGGGACTACGAGCACTACTTC. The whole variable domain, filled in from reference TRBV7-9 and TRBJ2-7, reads DTGVSQNPRHKITKRGQNVTFRCDPISEHNRLYWYRQTLGQGPEFLTYFQNEAQLEKSRLLSDRFSAERPKGSFSTLEIQRTEQGDSAMYLCASSPAGDYEHYFGPGTRLTVT.